This T cell receptor beta chain originates from a study of molecular identifiers for immune sequencing clone quantification. Each CDR3 protein is one row after TCRdb ran MiXCR on the PCR reads. The sample shows about 320,000 distinct CDR3 sequences, about a fifth of them seen only once. The CD8+CD4-CCR7+CD45RA+ phenotype defined the sorted naive CD8 T cells. This clonotype was seen many times. This CDR3 spans 15 amino acids. Trimming at V came to 6 bases and at J to 4 bases, leaving 8 bases not matched to a gene. CDR1 is MDHEN and CDR2 is SYDVKM in the germline V gene. The V gene is TRBV28, the J gene TRBJ1-3; 8 bases match TRBD1. Sequencing was performed on naive CD8+ T cells from blood, with Jurkat cell RNA spiked in. The subset denotes: FACS-sorted CD8+CD4-CCR7+CD45RA+ naive T cells. The source is a human donor in good health. Some libraries in this study had Jurkat cell RNA spiked in. As DNA, the CDR3 is TGTGCCAGCAGCCCCGACAGGGGATCCGGAAACACCATATATTTT. Translated, it gives CASSPDRGSGNTIYF.